Shown below are 5 T cell receptor beta chains from a single sample sequenced in a study of spatial heterogeneity in lung cancer. TCRdb called the 5' RACE reads again in MiXCR, with one record for every CDR3 protein. There are nearly 80,000 distinct CDR3 sequences in the sample; 7% to 9% occur only once, and 6.8% lies in the top ten. Time point reported: sample taken at primary tumor resection. The sample here was PBMCs, taken at surgery. Source of these receptors: a male donor with early-stage non-small cell lung cancer.

This clonotype was counted at least ten times. The chain couples TRBV12-3 or TRBV12-4 to TRBJ2-3, with D tentatively TRBD1 (7 bases). The CDR3 length is 23 residues. Trimming took off 6 bases at V and 0 bases at J, with 37 bases between the two ends. This CDR3 reads CASRSLPRGIFAGQTPSTDTQYF. The CDR3 DNA sequence: TGTGCCAGCAGGTCCCTACCTCGGGGCATTTTTGCGGGACAGACTCCTAGCACAGATACGCAGTATTTT.

This clonotype was detected a few times. The rearrangement links TRBV7-2 to TRBJ2-3; D gene uncertain. V was pared by 5 bases and J by 7 bases, with 7 bases between. Germline lookup yields CDR1 SGHTA and CDR2 FQGNSA. CDR3 size: 11 residues. The CDR3 spells CASSLSYTQYF. The CDR3 DNA sequence: TGTGCCAGCAGCCTTAGTTATACGCAGTATTTT.

This clonotype was seen ten or more times. This chain connects TRBV4-1 to TRBJ2-5, with a tentative D call TRBD2 (5 bases). V lost 1 base and J 5 bases, leaving 14 bases between the germline ends. Per the germline V gene, CDR1 is MGHRA and CDR2 is YSYEKL. This CDR3 contains 15 residues. The CDR3 sequence: CASSQAPGIRETQYF. The CDR3 DNA reads as TGCGCCAGCAGCCAAGCCCCCGGGATCAGGGAGACCCAGTACTTC.

This clonotype has a count of ten or more. This sequence joins TRBV19 and TRBJ1-6; D remains unclear. The CDR3 is 12 residues long. Trimming took 6 bases from V and 11 from J, leaving 11 bases between them. In germline, CDR1 is LNHDA, CDR2 SQIVND (reference sequence). This chain's CDR3 is CASRGRRAPLHF. As DNA, the CDR3 is TGTGCCAGTAGAGGCCGACGAGCACCCCTCCACTTT.

This clonotype occurred a few times. The genes are TRBV29-1 and TRBJ1-2; 8 bases match TRBD1. From germline, CDR1 is SQVTM and CDR2 ANQGSEA. CDR3 length equals 13 residues. Trimming at V came to 7 bases and at J to 2 bases, leaving 6 bases not matched to a gene. The CDR3 DNA is TGCAGCGCCAGGACAGGGTCGAACTATGGCTACACCTTC. This encodes CSARTGSNYGYTF.